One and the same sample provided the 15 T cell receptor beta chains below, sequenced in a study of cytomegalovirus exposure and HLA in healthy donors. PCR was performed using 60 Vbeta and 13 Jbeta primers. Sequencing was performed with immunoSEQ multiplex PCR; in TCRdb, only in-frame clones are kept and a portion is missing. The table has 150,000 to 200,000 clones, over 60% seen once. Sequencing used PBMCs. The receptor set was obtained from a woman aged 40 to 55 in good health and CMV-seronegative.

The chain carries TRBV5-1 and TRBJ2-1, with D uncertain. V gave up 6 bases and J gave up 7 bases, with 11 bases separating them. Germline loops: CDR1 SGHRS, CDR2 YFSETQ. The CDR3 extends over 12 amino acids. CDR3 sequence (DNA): TGCGCCAGCAAAGACCCACTAAATGAGCAGTTCTTC. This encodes CASKDPLNEQFF.

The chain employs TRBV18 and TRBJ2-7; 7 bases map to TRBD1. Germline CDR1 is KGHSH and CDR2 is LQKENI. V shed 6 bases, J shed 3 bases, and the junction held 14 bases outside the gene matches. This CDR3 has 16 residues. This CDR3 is CASSGNSGQILYEQYF. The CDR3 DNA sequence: TGTGCCAGCTCTGGGAACTCGGGACAGATCCTCTACGAGCAGTACTTC.

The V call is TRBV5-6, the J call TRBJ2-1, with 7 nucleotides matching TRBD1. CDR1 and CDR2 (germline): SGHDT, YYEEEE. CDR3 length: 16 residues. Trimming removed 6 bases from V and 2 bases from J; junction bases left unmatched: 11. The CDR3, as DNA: TGTGCCAGCATCAAAACAGGGGAGTCTGCCTACAATGAGCAGTTCTTC. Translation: CASIKTGESAYNEQFF.

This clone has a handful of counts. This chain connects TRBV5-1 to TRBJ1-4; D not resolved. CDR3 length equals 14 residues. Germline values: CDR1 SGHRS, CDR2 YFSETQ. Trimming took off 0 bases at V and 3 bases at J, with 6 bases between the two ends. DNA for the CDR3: TGCGCCAGCAGCTTGGTTAGAGCTAATGAAAAACTGTTTTTT. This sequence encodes CASSLVRANEKLFF.

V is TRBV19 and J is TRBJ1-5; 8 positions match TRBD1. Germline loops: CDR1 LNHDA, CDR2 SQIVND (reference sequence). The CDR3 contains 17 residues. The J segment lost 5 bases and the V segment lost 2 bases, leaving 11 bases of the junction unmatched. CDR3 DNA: TGTGCCAGTAGTATAACCCGCGGACAGGGTGGCGATCAGCCCCAGCATTTT. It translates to CASSITRGQGGDQPQHF.

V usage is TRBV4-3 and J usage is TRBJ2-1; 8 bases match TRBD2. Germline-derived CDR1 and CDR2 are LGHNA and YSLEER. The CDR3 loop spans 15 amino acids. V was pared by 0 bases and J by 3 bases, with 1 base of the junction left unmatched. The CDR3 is CASSQEAGVYNEQFF. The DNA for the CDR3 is TGCGCCAGCAGCCAAGAAGCGGGAGTCTACAATGAGCAGTTCTTC.

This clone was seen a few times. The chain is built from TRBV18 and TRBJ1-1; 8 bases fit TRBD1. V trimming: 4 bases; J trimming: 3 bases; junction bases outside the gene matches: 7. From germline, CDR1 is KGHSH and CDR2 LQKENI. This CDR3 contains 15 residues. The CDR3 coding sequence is TGTGCCAGCTCACTTGGACAGGGATGGCACACTGAAGCTTTCTTT. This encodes CASSLGQGWHTEAFF.

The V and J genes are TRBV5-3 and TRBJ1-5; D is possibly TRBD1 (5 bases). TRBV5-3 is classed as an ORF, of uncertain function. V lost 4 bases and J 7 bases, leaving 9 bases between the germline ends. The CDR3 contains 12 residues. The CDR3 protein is CARSQGGQPQHF. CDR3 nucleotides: TGTGCCAGAAGCCAGGGAGGGCAGCCCCAGCATTTT.

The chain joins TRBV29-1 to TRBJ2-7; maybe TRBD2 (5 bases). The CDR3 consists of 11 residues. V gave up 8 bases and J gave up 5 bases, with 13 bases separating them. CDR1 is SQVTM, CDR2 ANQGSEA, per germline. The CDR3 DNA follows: TGCAGCTTCTTTGAGGGAAACGAGCAGTACTTC. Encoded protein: CSFFEGNEQYF.

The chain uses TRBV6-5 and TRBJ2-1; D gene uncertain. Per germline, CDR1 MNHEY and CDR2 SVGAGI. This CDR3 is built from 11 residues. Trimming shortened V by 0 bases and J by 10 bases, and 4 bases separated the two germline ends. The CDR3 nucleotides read TGTGCCAGCAGTTACTCTACAGAGCAGTTCTTC. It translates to CASSYSTEQFF.

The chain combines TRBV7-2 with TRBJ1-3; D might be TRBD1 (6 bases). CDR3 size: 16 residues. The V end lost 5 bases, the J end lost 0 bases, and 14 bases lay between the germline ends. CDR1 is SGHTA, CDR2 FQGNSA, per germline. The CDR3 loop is CASSVRQVSSGNTIYF. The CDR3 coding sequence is TGTGCCAGCAGCGTAAGACAGGTCAGCTCTGGAAACACCATATATTTT.

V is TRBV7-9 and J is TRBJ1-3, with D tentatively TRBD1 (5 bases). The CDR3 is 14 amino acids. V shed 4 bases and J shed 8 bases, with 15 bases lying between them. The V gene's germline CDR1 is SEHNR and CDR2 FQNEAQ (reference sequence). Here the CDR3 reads CASSSGTIGDTIYF. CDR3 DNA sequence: TGTGCCAGCAGCTCCGGGACTATCGGAGACACCATATATTTT.

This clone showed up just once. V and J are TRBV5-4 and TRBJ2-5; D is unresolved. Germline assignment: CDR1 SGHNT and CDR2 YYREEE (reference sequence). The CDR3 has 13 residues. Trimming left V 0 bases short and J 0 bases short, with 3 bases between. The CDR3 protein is CASSLGDQETQYF. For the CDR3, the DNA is TGTGCCAGCAGCTTGGGAGACCAAGAGACCCAGTACTTC. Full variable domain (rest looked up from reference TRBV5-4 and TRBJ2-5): ETGVTQSPTHLIKTRGQQVTLRCSSQSGHNTVSWYQQALGQGPQFIFQYYREEENGRGNFPPRFSGLQFPNYSSELNVNALELDDSALYLCASSLGDQETQYFGPGTRLLVL.

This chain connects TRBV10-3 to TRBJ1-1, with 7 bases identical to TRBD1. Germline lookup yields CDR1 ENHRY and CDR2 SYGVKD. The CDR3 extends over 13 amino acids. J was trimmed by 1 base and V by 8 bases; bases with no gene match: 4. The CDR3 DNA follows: TGTGCCATCTCGGACAGGTCGAACACTGAAGCTTTCTTT. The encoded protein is CAISDRSNTEAFF.

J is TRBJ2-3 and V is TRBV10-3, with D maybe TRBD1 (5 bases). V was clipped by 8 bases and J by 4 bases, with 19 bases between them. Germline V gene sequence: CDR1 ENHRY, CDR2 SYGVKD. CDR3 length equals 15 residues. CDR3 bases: TGTGCCATCTGGGAAGGGGCAGTTCTCGCAGATACGCAGTATTTT. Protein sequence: CAIWEGAVLADTQYF.